The 25 T cell receptor beta chains below all came from one sample that was sequenced in a study of OX40 agonist ivuxolimab in advanced cancers. Sequencing used immunoSEQ multiplex PCR; TCRdb keeps in-frame clones, though not all of them. Here the sample spans approximately 58,000 clones, roughly 77% being singletons. Sequencing used CD4+ or CD8+ T cells sorted from blood, obtained in a trial of the OX40 agonist ivuxolimab. Receptors originate from an adult with an advanced solid tumor such as melanoma, head and neck, liver or kidney cancer.

This chain uses TRBV7-9 with TRBJ2-1; D is perhaps TRBD1 or TRBD2 (6 bases each). V was pared by 1 base and J by 3 bases, with 16 bases between. CDR1 SEHNR and CDR2 FQNEAQ come from the germline V gene (reference sequence). This CDR3 region has 17 residues. In DNA form, the CDR3 reads TGTGCCAGCAGCTTAGGGGTAGCGGTGGACAGCTACAATGAGCAGTTCTTC. It specifies CASSLGVAVDSYNEQFF. Looking up the rest from reference TRBV7-9 and TRBJ2-1 gives the full variable domain: DTGVSQNPRHKITKRGQNVTFRCDPISEHNRLYWYRQTLGQGPEFLTYFQNEAQLEKSRLLSDRFSAERPKGSFSTLEIQRTEQGDSAMYLCASSLGVAVDSYNEQFFGPGTRLTVL.

The chain employs TRBV2 and TRBJ2-2; D remains ambiguous. V gave up 6 bases and J gave up 2 bases, with 10 bases separating them. The V gene's germline CDR1 is SNHLY and CDR2 FYNNEI. CDR3 size: 14 residues. This chain's CDR3 is CASRNQLNTGELFF. For the CDR3, the DNA is TGTGCCAGCAGGAACCAACTAAACACCGGGGAGCTGTTTTTT. Full variable domain (outside the CDR3, taken from reference TRBV2 and TRBJ2-2): EPEVTQTPSHQVTQMGQEVILRCVPISNHLYFYWYRQILGQKVEFLVSFYNNEISEKSEIFDDQFSVERPDGSNFTLKIRSTKLEDSAMYFCASRNQLNTGELFFGEGSRLTVL.

This chain connects TRBV10-3 to TRBJ2-5; D gene ambiguous. Trimming removed 6 bases at V and 3 bases at J, with 8 bases between. The CDR3 is made up of 12 amino acids. Germline assignment: CDR1 ENHRY and CDR2 SYGVKD. The CDR3 DNA sequence: TGTGCCATCAGCCCGAGAGAAGAGACCCAGTACTTC. Translating it yields CAISPREETQYF.

A word on this clone: A much larger clone differs from this one at a single base, so this may be a read error. The chain carries TRBV2 and TRBJ2-5, with D unclear. Between the trimmed V and J ends, which lost 1 base and 5 bases, there was a span of 2 bases. The CDR3 spans 11 residues. The germline gives CDR1 SNHLY, CDR2 FYNNEI. CDR3 sequence: CASSEEETQYF. As DNA, the CDR3 is TGTGCCAGCAGTGAAGAGGAGACCCAGTACTTC. The variable domain in full, completed from reference TRBV2 and TRBJ2-5, reads EPEVTQTPSHQVTQMGQEVILRCVPISNHLYFYWYRQILGQKVEFLVSFYNNEISEKSEIFDDQFSVERPDGSNFTLKIRSTKLEDSAMYFCASSEEETQYFGPGTRLLVL.

This clone was detected only a few times. This chain uses TRBV11-2 with TRBJ2-4; tentative D call: TRBD2 (6 bases). Germline V lookup: CDR1 SGHAT, CDR2 FQNNGV. There are 17 residues in the CDR3. V lost 5 bases to trimming and J lost 0 bases, with 17 bases between them. The CDR3 reads CASSQNFGGLAKNIQYF. CDR3 DNA sequence: TGTGCCAGCAGCCAAAATTTCGGGGGACTAGCCAAAAACATTCAGTACTTC. Full variable domain (missing parts from reference TRBV11-2 and TRBJ2-4): EAGVAQSPRYKIIEKRQSVAFWCNPISGHATLYWYQQILGQGPKLLIQFQNNGVVDDSQLPKDRFSAERLKGVDSTLKIQPAKLEDSAVYLCASSQNFGGLAKNIQYFGAGTRLSVL.

The V call is TRBV18, the J call TRBJ2-5; tentatively, D is TRBD1 or TRBD2 (5 bases each). The V and J ends lost 2 bases and 3 bases respectively, with 7 bases between them. The CDR3 contains 13 residues. CDR1 is KGHSH, CDR2 LQKENI, per germline. Here the CDR3 reads CASSPGTEETQYF. In DNA form, the CDR3 reads TGTGCCAGCTCACCAGGGACGGAAGAGACCCAGTACTTC.

The V and J genes are TRBV7-9 and TRBJ1-1, with no clear D. The CDR3 loop spans 13 amino acids. The V and J ends lost 6 bases and 5 bases respectively, with 13 bases between them. Germline V lookup: CDR1 SEHNR, CDR2 FQNEAQ (reference sequence). The CDR3 DNA sequence: TGTGCCAGCAGTGGAGGGTTTTTTACTGAAGCTTTCTTT. Translating it yields CASSGGFFTEAFF.

This chain uses TRBV11-2 with TRBJ1-6; D might be TRBD1 (5 bases). Trimming removed 3 bases from V and 9 bases from J, with 12 bases in between. This CDR3 has 14 residues. Germline CDR1 reads SGHAT; CDR2 reads FQNNGV. The CDR3 DNA reads as TGTGCCAGCAGCTTCCCCCAGGGAAGTTCACCCCTCCACTTT. Amino acids: CASSFPQGSSPLHF.

The rearrangement uses TRBV7-8 and TRBJ1-5; 7 nucleotides match TRBD1. This CDR3 is built from 14 residues. Germline V gene lookup returns CDR1 SGHVS and CDR2 FQNEAQ. Trimming took 5 bases from V and 7 from J; bases not matched to a gene: 8. Here the CDR3 DNA reads TGTGCCAGCAGCCAGGACAGGTCACGGCAGCCCCAGCATTTT. Encoded protein: CASSQDRSRQPQHF.

On this clone itself: One junction end does not reproduce the germline sequence, and a read error may be involved. Other DNA sequences in the same sample also yield this CDR3. The V gene is TRBV11-2, the J gene TRBJ2-7; 7 bases align to TRBD2. The CDR3 extends over 15 amino acids. Per germline, CDR1 SGHAT and CDR2 FQNNGV. In nucleotides, the CDR3 is TGTGCCAGCAGCTCTTTCCGGGGGGATCCGGGAGAGCAGTATTTC. This sequence encodes CASSSFRGDPGEQYF. Variable domain in full (rest from reference TRBV11-2 and TRBJ2-7): EAGVAQSPRYKIIEKRQSVAFWCNPISGHATLYWYQQILGQGPKLLIQFQNNGVVDDSQLPKDRFSAERLKGVDSTLKIQPAKLEDSAVYLCASSSFRGDPGEQYFGPGTRLTVT.

The rearrangement uses TRBV19 and TRBJ1-3; D uncertain. CDR3 length: 14 amino acids. Germline assignment: CDR1 LNHDA and CDR2 SQIVND (reference sequence). V was shortened by 4 bases and J by 0 bases, with 7 bases between the two germline ends. The CDR3 spells CASSSGSSGNTIYF. The CDR3 region has the DNA TGTGCCAGTAGTAGTGGAAGCTCTGGAAACACCATATATTTT.

The chain carries TRBV19 and TRBJ2-3; TRBD1 is a possible D gene (6 bases). V was shortened by 5 bases and J by 2 bases, with 20 bases between the two germline ends. The CDR3 loop spans 17 amino acids. Germline CDR1 reads LNHDA; CDR2 reads SQIVND (reference sequence). Here the CDR3 reads CASSPGADRRLTDTQYF. The DNA of the CDR3 is TGTGCCAGTAGTCCAGGGGCGGACAGAAGACTCACAGATACGCAGTATTTT.

The chain is built from TRBV10-3 and TRBJ1-6, with D possibly being TRBD1 (5 bases). The CDR3 consists of 15 residues. Germline CDR1 and CDR2: ENHRY and SYGVKD. Deletions cut 2 bases from V and 10 bases from J, with 15 bases between. The CDR3 sequence: CAISEGAGFRSPLHF. CDR3 coding DNA: TGTGCCATCAGTGAGGGGGCAGGGTTTCGGTCACCCCTCCACTTT.

The genes are TRBV10-3 and TRBJ2-1, with 12 bases that match TRBD2. Trimming took 7 bases from V and 5 from J; bases not matched to a gene: 0. The CDR3 totals 13 residues. CDR1 ENHRY and CDR2 SYGVKD come from the germline V gene. CDR3 amino acids: CAITSGGDNEQFF. The CDR3 bases are TGTGCCATCACTAGCGGGGGGGACAATGAGCAGTTCTTC.

The V call is TRBV6-1, the J call TRBJ1-6; D call uncertain. The length of the CDR3 is 12 residues. V was cut by 7 bases and J by 7 bases, with 8 bases left in between. CDR1 is MNHNS, CDR2 SASEGT, per germline. The DNA for the CDR3 is TGTGCCAGCACTGATTCGAATTCACCCCTCCACTTT. It yields the protein CASTDSNSPLHF.

The V call is TRBV7-9, the J call TRBJ1-2; unclear D gene. The CDR3 runs 15 residues. From germline, CDR1 is SEHNR and CDR2 FQNEAQ (reference sequence). Between the trimmed V and J ends, which lost 1 base and 8 bases, there was a span of 17 bases. The CDR3 is CASSLVGQESYGYTF. The CDR3 DNA is TGTGCCAGCAGCTTAGTTGGGCAGGAATCGTACGGCTACACCTTC. Full variable domain (missing parts from reference TRBV7-9 and TRBJ1-2): DTGVSQNPRHKITKRGQNVTFRCDPISEHNRLYWYRQTLGQGPEFLTYFQNEAQLEKSRLLSDRFSAERPKGSFSTLEIQRTEQGDSAMYLCASSLVGQESYGYTFGSGTRLTVV.

J is TRBJ1-1 and V is TRBV7-8; TRBD1 is a possible D gene (5 bases). The V and J ends lost 5 bases and 4 bases respectively, with 14 bases between them. CDR1 is SGHVS, CDR2 FQNEAQ, per germline. This CDR3 spans 14 amino acids. Here the CDR3 reads CASSHSAGTTEAFF. DNA for the CDR3: TGTGCCAGCAGCCACTCCGCGGGGACCACTGAAGCTTTCTTT. Based on the CDR3 plus reference TRBV7-8 and TRBJ1-1, the full variable domain is GAGVSQSPRYKVAKRGQDVALRCDPISGHVSLFWYQQALGQGPEFLTYFQNEAQLDKSGLPSDRFFAERPEGSVSTLKIQRTQQEDSAVYLCASSHSAGTTEAFFGQGTRLTVV.

This chain joins TRBV29-1 and TRBJ2-1; 9 bases align to TRBD2. Germline V gene lookup returns CDR1 SQVTM and CDR2 ANQGSEA. The CDR3 extends over 14 amino acids. V shed 4 bases and J 4 bases; nucleotides not matched to a gene: 5. The DNA for the CDR3 is TGCAGCGTTGTTGGGCGGGGGGGATACAATGAGCAGTTCTTC. It codes for CSVVGRGGYNEQFF.

The V gene is TRBV7-8, the J gene TRBJ1-1; D remains unclear. Per germline, CDR1 SGHVS and CDR2 FQNEAQ. The CDR3 has 15 residues. V was trimmed by 5 bases and J by 5 bases, leaving 18 bases between them. CDR3 region: CASSPGRQRETEAFF. CDR3 nucleotide sequence: TGTGCCAGCAGCCCCGGTAGGCAGCGTGAGACTGAAGCTTTCTTT. Complete variable domain (other parts from reference TRBV7-8 and TRBJ1-1): GAGVSQSPRYKVAKRGQDVALRCDPISGHVSLFWYQQALGQGPEFLTYFQNEAQLDKSGLPSDRFFAERPEGSVSTLKIQRTQQEDSAVYLCASSPGRQRETEAFFGQGTRLTVV.

This chain links TRBV28 with TRBJ2-5, with D maybe TRBD1 (6 bases). Trimming left V 10 bases short and J 4 bases short, with 13 bases between. The length of the CDR3 is 12 residues. Looked up from germline, CDR1 is MDHEN and CDR2 is SYDVKM. The CDR3 DNA follows: TGTGCCACCGCGGACAGTATAGAGACCCAGTACTTC. Its translation: CATADSIETQYF.

The chain joins TRBV30 to TRBJ2-7, with TRBD1 matching over 9 bases. The CDR3 has 15 amino acids. J was trimmed by 5 bases and V by 0 bases; bases with no gene match: 8. Germline CDR1 is GTSNPN and CDR2 is SVGIG (reference sequence). The CDR3 nucleotides read TGTGCCTGGAGTGTAATCGGGACAGGGAAGGACGAGCAGTACTTC. Translation: CAWSVIGTGKDEQYF.

The CDR3 DNA is TGTGCCAGCAGCTTTAGTAGGGACCGCTGGGGGGCCTACAATGAGCAGTTCTTC. It specifies CASSFSRDRWGAYNEQFF. V usage is TRBV13 and J usage is TRBJ2-1, with D possibly TRBD2 on 6 matching bases. Germline CDR1 and CDR2: PRHDT and FYEKMQ (reference sequence). The CDR3 sequence is 18 residues long. Trimming shortened V by 3 bases and J by 2 bases, and 20 bases separated the two germline ends.

In its sample, this clone was seen a few times. The CDR3 protein is CAWSVWGAETQYF. The CDR3 bases are TGTGCCTGGAGTGTATGGGGTGCAGAGACCCAGTACTTC. The rearrangement uses TRBV30 and TRBJ2-5, with D unclear. In germline, CDR1 is GTSNPN, CDR2 SVGIG (reference sequence). V gave up 0 bases and J gave up 4 bases, with 9 bases separating them. The CDR3 length is 13 residues.

V is TRBV5-1 and J is TRBJ2-1; D may be TRBD2 (6 bases). CDR1 is SGHRS, CDR2 YFSETQ, per germline. The CDR3 has 17 residues. V was pared by 9 bases and J by 0 bases, with 22 bases between. The CDR3 loop is CATSVDSGPRSYNEQFF. CDR3 coding DNA: TGCGCCACCTCGGTGGATAGCGGCCCCCGCTCCTACAATGAGCAGTTCTTC.

The chain has TRBV15 and TRBJ2-7; perhaps TRBD1 as D (7 bases). Trimming took 0 bases from V and 4 from J, leaving 40 bases between them. This CDR3 is 24 amino acids long. Per germline, CDR1 LNHNV and CDR2 YYDKDF (reference sequence). The chain's CDR3 is CATSRDFPLRNTWTDRSTRYEQYF. CDR3 sequence (DNA): TGTGCCACCAGCAGAGACTTCCCACTCCGAAACACGTGGACGGACAGGTCGACTAGGTACGAGCAGTACTTC.